This TCR beta chain was sequenced during a study of blood T cell repertoires in COVID-19. Measured with immunoSEQ multiplex PCR; TCRdb has only the in-frame clones, and not every one. The data show 250,000 to 300,000 clones, with roughly nine tenths seen just once and approximately 1.3% held by the top ten. Those who participated ranged in age from 18 to 89 years and resided in around 22 US areas. Cohort placement rested on clinical history that participants reported themselves. The sequence came from a human donor in a cohort exposed to, infected with or recovered from COVID-19 (not recorded which). The donor label of this sample is uncertain. Material: PBMCs or T cells enriched from blood (not recorded which).

CDR3 amino acids: CSAQRRDSTDPTYGYTF. The CDR3 DNA reads as TGCAGCGCCCAAAGACGGGACAGCACGGACCCTACCTATGGCTACACCTTC. The chain has TRBV29-1 and TRBJ1-2; 7 bases are shared with TRBD1. The CDR3 is 17 residues long. Per the germline V gene, CDR1 is SQVTM and CDR2 is ANQGSEA. Germline trimming cut 7 bases from V and 4 bases from J; bases unmatched to any gene: 21. Supplemented by reference TRBV29-1 and TRBJ1-2, the full variable domain reads SAVISQKPSRDICQRGTSLTIQCQVDSQVTMMFWYRQQPGQSLTLIATANQGSEATYESGFVIDKFPISRPNLTFSTLTVSNMSPEDSSIYLCSAQRRDSTDPTYGYTFGSGTRLTVV.